Presented here are 25 T cell receptor beta chains from one specimen sequenced in a study of T cells after yellow fever vaccination. MiXCR was run by TCRdb on the 5' RACE reads, yielding one entry per CDR3 protein. The sample shows around 31,000 distinct CDR3 sequences, more than 9% of them seen only once. Here the sequenced sample was PBMCs, either bulk or a sorted T-cell subset (CD4+, CD8+, memory, or dextramer-sorted; not recorded which), taken around 14 days after the first yellow fever vaccination. The source of these receptors is a man between 18 and 29 years old who received the YFV17D yellow fever vaccine.

Many counts were recorded for this clonotype. The chain links TRBV23-1 to TRBJ2-3; TRBD1 aligns across 8 bases. TRBV23-1 is identified as an open reading frame with a role that is uncertain. This CDR3 is 17 amino acids long. Unmatched junction bases numbered 10, after V lost 0 bases and J lost 5 bases. The CDR3 spells CASSQSRQGARKDTQYF. CDR3 in DNA: TGCGCCAGCAGTCAATCTCGGCAGGGGGCGCGTAAAGATACGCAGTATTTT.

This clonotype was seen many times. Germline and junction disagree at one end, which may indicate a read error. The J gene is TRBJ2-3, the V gene TRBV7-7, with unresolved D. The CDR3 has 14 amino acids. The germline V gene encodes CDR1 SSHAT and CDR2 FNYEAQ (reference sequence). The CDR3 bases are TGTGCTAGCAGCCGATACGGCTCCACAGATACGCAGTATTTT. Amino acids: CASSRYGSTDTQYF.

The table lists this clonotype with many counts. The chain links TRBV7-9 to TRBJ1-2; possible D gene TRBD1, 5 bases. The V and J ends lost 2 bases and 4 bases respectively, with 11 bases between them. Germline V gene sequence: CDR1 SEHNR, CDR2 FQNEAQ (reference sequence). The CDR3 is 14 amino acids. The CDR3 reads CASSLPGTSYGYTF. The CDR3 DNA follows: TGTGCCAGCAGCTTACCGGGGACCAGCTATGGCTACACCTTC.

This clonotype has a count of ten or more. The chain couples TRBV20-1 to TRBJ2-5, with a possible D match to TRBD2 (6 bases). V was cut by 1 base and J by 5 bases, with 17 bases left in between. This CDR3 is 15 amino acids long. Per the germline V gene, CDR1 is DFQATT and CDR2 is SNEGSKA (reference sequence). DNA of the CDR3: TGCAGTGCTAGAGTGTCGGCTAGCGTACGGGAGACCCAGTACTTC. Translation gives CSARVSASVRETQYF.

This clonotype was recorded many times. The chain joins TRBV20-1 to TRBJ1-1; TRBD1 is a possible D gene (6 bases). Germline assignment: CDR1 DFQATT and CDR2 SNEGSKA (reference sequence). Trimming cost V 5 bases and J 9 bases, with 16 bases left between them. The CDR3 is made up of 12 amino acids. The CDR3 bases are TGCAGTGCTGGGGGGCGAGGGACTAAAGCTTTCTTT. Protein: CSAGGRGTKAFF.

Ten or more counts support this clonotype. V and J are TRBV7-2 and TRBJ1-1; D remains ambiguous. This CDR3 region has 13 residues. V was cut by 0 bases and J by 6 bases, with 8 bases left in between. The germline V gene encodes CDR1 SGHTA and CDR2 FQGNSA. The CDR3 DNA sequence: TGTGCCAGCAGCTTAGCGGAAGGTTCTGAAGCTTTCTTT. Translation: CASSLAEGSEAFF.

Note on this clonotype: Given a much more abundant clone one base away, this may be a read error. This chain uses TRBV7-2 with TRBJ1-2, with 7 bases aligning to TRBD1. Germline trimming cut 1 base from V and 4 bases from J; bases unmatched to any gene: 9. Germline V lookup: CDR1 SGHTA, CDR2 FQGNSA. This CDR3 is built from 16 residues. This CDR3 reads CASSLDSTGMGYGYTF. DNA of the CDR3: TGTGCCAGCAGCTTAGATTCGACAGGGATGGGCTATGGCTACACCTTC.

This clonotype was seen many times. This rearrangement joins TRBV2 to TRBJ1-1; a weak D match, TRBD1 (5 bases). Germline V gene sequence: CDR1 SNHLY, CDR2 FYNNEI. The CDR3 is made up of 16 amino acids. Deletions cut 8 bases from V and 2 bases from J, with 21 bases between. CDR3 in amino acids: CASPVAGSHLNTEAFF. The CDR3 DNA reads as TGTGCCAGCCCGGTGGCAGGGTCCCACCTCAACACTGAAGCTTTCTTT.

In this sample, this clonotype turned up many times. This rearrangement joins TRBV9 to TRBJ1-2, with a possible D match to TRBD1 (5 bases). The V gene lost 4 bases and the J gene lost 8 bases, with 15 bases spanning the gap. This CDR3 comprises 13 residues. CDR1 and CDR2 from the germline V gene are SGDLS and YYNGEE. The CDR3 loop is CASSSTTRDGYTF. In DNA form, the CDR3 reads TGTGCCAGCAGCAGCACCACAAGGGACGGCTACACCTTC. The full variable domain, rest sourced from reference TRBV9 and TRBJ1-2, is DSGVTQTPKHLITATGQRVTLRCSPRSGDLSVYWYQQSLDQGLQFLIQYYNGEERAKGNILERFSAQQFPDLHSELNLSSLELGDSALYFCASSSTTRDGYTFGSGTRLTVV.

This clonotype has ten or more counts. V is TRBV20-1 and J is TRBJ1-5, with D uncertain. CDR1 is DFQATT and CDR2 is SNEGSKA in the germline V gene (reference sequence). The V gene lost 3 bases and the J gene lost 4 bases, with 7 bases spanning the gap. The CDR3 extends over 12 amino acids. CDR3 in amino acids: CSASRSNQPQHF. CDR3 DNA sequence: TGCAGTGCTAGTAGGTCAAATCAGCCCCAGCATTTT.

This clonotype came up many times. The chain employs TRBV7-8 and TRBJ2-3; D perhaps matches TRBD1 (6 bases). Germline lookup yields CDR1 SGHVS and CDR2 FQNEAQ. The CDR3 loop spans 16 amino acids. V lost 5 bases and J lost 2, with 17 bases in between. DNA of the CDR3: TGTGCCAGCAGCCGATCTAACAGGGCCACCACAGATACGCAGTATTTT. As protein: CASSRSNRATTDTQYF.

This clonotype was found many times. The chain recombines TRBV7-2 with TRBJ2-5, with D perhaps matching TRBD2 (6 bases). V was pared by 5 bases and J by 11 bases, with 12 bases between. Per the germline V gene, CDR1 is SGHTA and CDR2 is FQGNSA. The length of the CDR3 is 11 residues. The CDR3 DNA reads TGTGCCAGCAGCACCGGGGGTATGCAGTACTTC. Translation: CASSTGGMQYF. The full variable domain, completed using reference TRBV7-2 and TRBJ2-5, is GAGVSQSPSNKVTEKGKDVELRCDPISGHTALYWYRQSLGQGLEFLIYFQGNSAPDKSGLPSDRFSAERTGGSVSTLTIQRTQQEDSAVYLCASSTGGMQYFGPGTRLLVL.

This clonotype was counted many times. V and J are TRBV6-4 and TRBJ2-1; D call uncertain. Germline assignment: CDR1 MRHNA and CDR2 SNTAGT. The CDR3 length is 15 residues. V shed 2 bases and J shed 2 bases, with 10 bases lying between them. The CDR3 sequence: CASSDGTDPYNEQFF. Here the CDR3 DNA reads TGTGCCAGCAGTGACGGCACGGACCCCTACAATGAGCAGTTCTTC.

This clonotype was seen repeatedly, ten times or more. The J gene is TRBJ1-1, the V gene TRBV7-2; 8 bases fit TRBD1. V shed 5 bases, J shed 3 bases, and the junction held 11 bases outside the gene matches. The CDR3 is 16 residues long. Germline loops: CDR1 SGHTA, CDR2 FQGNSA. CDR3 sequence reads: CASSLGQGRRHTEAFF. CDR3 nucleotides: TGTGCCAGCAGCCTCGGACAGGGCCGAAGACACACTGAAGCTTTCTTT.

This clonotype was detected many times. V usage is TRBV11-2 and J usage is TRBJ1-2, with TRBD1 matching over 7 bases. CDR3 length: 17 amino acids. Germline CDR1 and CDR2: SGHAT and FQNNGV. The trim removed 0 bases at V and 4 bases at J, leaving 11 bases unmatched. The CDR3 region has the DNA TGTGCCAGCAGCTTAGATCTATCATCGGGACAGCTCTATGGCTACACCTTC. This translates into CASSLDLSSGQLYGYTF.

A remark on this clonotype: Just one base apart from a much larger clone, this may be a read error. The chain has TRBV11-2 and TRBJ2-5; 9 bases fit TRBD2. This CDR3 contains 15 residues. Per the germline V gene, CDR1 is SGHAT and CDR2 is FQNNGV. For the CDR3, the DNA is TGTGCCAGCAGCTTTCTAGCGGGGAGCCAAGAGACCAAGTACTTC. This translates into CASSFLAGSQETKYF.

In this sample, this clonotype turned up many times. The chain carries TRBV28 and TRBJ2-7; TRBD2 matches at 9 bases. The ends lost 6 bases at V and 3 bases at J; junction bases unmatched: 6. Germline CDR1 is MDHEN and CDR2 is SYDVKM. This CDR3 comprises 14 residues. The DNA of the CDR3 is TGTGCCAGCAGATTAGCGGGGGCGAACTACGAGCAGTACGTC. Protein sequence: CASRLAGANYEQYV.

This clonotype was seen ten or more times. V usage is TRBV5-1 and J usage is TRBJ1-4; perhaps TRBD1 as D (5 bases). V was trimmed by 4 bases and J by 5 bases, leaving 12 bases between them. Germline CDR1 SGHRS, CDR2 YFSETQ. The CDR3 is made up of 14 amino acids. The DNA of the CDR3 is TGCGCCAGCAGCCCGACCCAGGGAAATGAAAAACTGTTTTTT. Protein: CASSPTQGNEKLFF.

This clonotype was found many times. The junction differs from germline at one of its ends, possibly a read error. The chain employs TRBV7-7 and TRBJ2-2; 8 bases line up with TRBD1. CDR3 length: 14 residues. The germline V gene has CDR1 SSHAT and CDR2 FNYEAQ (reference sequence). This chain's CDR3 is CASSSQQGAGELFF. CDR3 sequence (DNA): TGTGCTAGCAGCTCCCAACAGGGGGCCGGGGAGCTGTTTTTT.

This clonotype was seen ten or more times. This sequence joins TRBV27 and TRBJ1-5; a possible D gene is TRBD1 (5 bases). The CDR3 has 15 amino acids. Trimming removed 2 bases from V and 4 bases from J, with 12 bases in between. The germline V gene encodes CDR1 MNHEY and CDR2 SMNVEV (reference sequence). The CDR3 is CASSLVGGTNQPQHF. The CDR3 DNA is TGTGCCAGCAGTTTAGTTGGGGGGACGAATCAGCCCCAGCATTTT.

This clonotype occurred many times. As DNA, the CDR3 is TGTGCCAGCAGCCGGCAGTGGACCGGGGAGCTGTTTTTT. This translates into CASSRQWTGELFF. This sequence joins TRBV5-6 and TRBJ2-2, with D hard to call. This CDR3 is 13 amino acids long. Trimming cost V 4 bases and J 5 bases, with 9 bases left between them. The germline CDR1 and CDR2 sequences are SGHDT and YYEEEE.

This clonotype was seen repeatedly, ten times or more. The V gene is TRBV30, the J gene TRBJ1-5; tentatively, D is TRBD1 (5 bases). V was shortened by 0 bases and J by 6 bases, with 12 bases between the two germline ends. The CDR3 loop spans 14 amino acids. Germline CDR1 is GTSNPN and CDR2 is SVGIG (reference sequence). The CDR3 sequence is CAWSVSGLGQPQHF. In nucleotides, the CDR3 is TGTGCCTGGAGTGTCTCAGGGTTAGGTCAGCCCCAGCATTTT.

This clonotype was detected ten times or more. The rearrangement joins TRBV5-1 to TRBJ2-7; D is perhaps TRBD1 or TRBD2 (5 bases each). The CDR3 spans 15 residues. Germline V gene sequence: CDR1 SGHRS, CDR2 YFSETQ. Trimming took off 0 bases at V and 2 bases at J, with 12 bases between the two ends. The CDR3 reads CASSLDGTPTYEQYV. DNA for the CDR3: TGCGCCAGCAGCTTGGACGGGACCCCCACCTACGAGCAGTACGTC.

This clonotype has at least ten counts. This chain links TRBV6-5 with TRBJ2-1; the match to TRBD1 covers 7 bases. This CDR3 comprises 16 residues. V shed 7 bases, J shed 0 bases, and the junction held 9 bases outside the gene matches. Germline values: CDR1 MNHEY, CDR2 SVGAGI. The CDR3, as DNA: TGTGCCAGCATCCTAAGGGGGACAGACTCCTACAATGAGCAGTTCTTC. Its translation: CASILRGTDSYNEQFF.

At least ten counts were recorded for this clonotype. The chain carries TRBV12-3 or TRBV12-4 and TRBJ2-5; D not resolved. The germline V and J ends were trimmed by 2 bases and 7 bases, with 14 bases remaining between them. The CDR3 is 14 amino acids. The CDR3 protein is CASSLIEKFGTQYF. The CDR3 coding sequence is TGTGCCAGCAGTTTAATCGAGAAATTTGGGACCCAGTACTTC.